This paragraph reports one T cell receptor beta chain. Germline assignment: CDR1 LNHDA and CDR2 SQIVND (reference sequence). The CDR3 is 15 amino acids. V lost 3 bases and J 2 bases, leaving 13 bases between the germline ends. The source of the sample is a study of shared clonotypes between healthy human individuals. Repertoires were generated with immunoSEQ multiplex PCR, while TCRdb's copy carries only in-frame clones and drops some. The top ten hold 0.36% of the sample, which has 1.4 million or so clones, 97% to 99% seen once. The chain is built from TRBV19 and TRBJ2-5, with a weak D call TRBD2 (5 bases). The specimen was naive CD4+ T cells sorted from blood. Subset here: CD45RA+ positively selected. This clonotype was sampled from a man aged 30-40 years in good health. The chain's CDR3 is CASSMGRTWQETQYF. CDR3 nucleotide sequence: TGTGCCAGTAGTATGGGTAGGACTTGGCAAGAGACCCAGTACTTC.